The present T cell receptor beta chain was sequenced within a study of T-cell reconstitution after alpha-beta-depleted transplantation in children. Molecular barcoding with unique molecular identifiers was used for the TCRbeta library. MiXCR, applied by TCRdb to the PCR reads, yields one record per CDR3 protein. Of more than 500,000 distinct CDR3 sequences listed, approximately 10% were seen once; the top ten hold around 13%. CDR1 and CDR2 from the germline V gene are SGDLS and YYNGEE. V shed 3 bases and J shed 4 bases, with 9 bases lying between them. The CDR3 length is 13 residues. This clonotype has just a few counts. Its specificity is unknown. General study findings and limits: Expanded graft clones numbering several hundred reportedly gave rise to alpha-beta T cells about two months after transplant. Some patients showed high day-60 TCRbeta diversity, which derived from surviving recipient T cells and thymic progenitors. Counts and diversity of T cells one year after transplant came mostly from newly produced T cells.

This TCR derives from a female patient aged 2 to 10 who had a stem cell transplant for aplastic anemia, so the T cells may come from the graft donor. The specimen was PBMCs, mostly from graft donor cells, collected 180 days after TCRalphabeta/CD19-depleted stem cell transplant. V is TRBV9 and J is TRBJ2-3; tentatively, D is TRBD1 or TRBD2 (5 bases each). The CDR3 is CASSEWDADTQYF. CDR3 DNA sequence: TGTGCCAGCAGCGAATGGGACGCAGATACGCAGTATTTT. The whole variable domain, remainder taken from reference TRBV9 and TRBJ2-3, is DSGVTQTPKHLITATGQRVTLRCSPRSGDLSVYWYQQSLDQGLQFLIQYYNGEERAKGNILERFSAQQFPDLHSELNLSSLELGDSALYFCASSEWDADTQYFGPGTRLTVL.